These T cell receptor beta chains were read from a single sample in a study of control samples from healthy donors and cancer patients. Data came from immunoSEQ multiplex PCR; TCRdb stores just in-frame clones and leaves some out. The repertoire includes about 140,000 clones, under 90% of them detected once, and less than 5.5% sits in the top ten. The sample taken for sequencing was blood. These receptors all come from a man aged 25-45 years in good health. Each CDR3 is given with its conserved first and last residue. The D gene is left open where the match is weak. Rows give clone size only sometimes, using once, few, many, or a class for an expanded clone.

J gene,V gene,clone size,D gene,CDR3 DNA,CDR3 protein
TRBJ2-5,TRBV5-1,NA,NA,TGCGCCAGCAGCACTCAGGTCCAAGAGACCCAGTACTTC,CASSTQVQETQYF
TRBJ2-1,TRBV11-2,NA,NA,TGTGCCAGCAGCTTAGGACGCGACAATGAGCAGTTCTTC,CASSLGRDNEQFF
TRBJ2-7,TRBV24-1,NA,NA,TGTGCCACCAGTGACCCGAACTACGAGCAGTACTTC,CATSDPNYEQYF
TRBJ1-2,TRBV4-3,NA,NA,TGCGCCAGCAGCTCAAAGGGGGGGACCGGCTACACCTTC,CASSSKGGTGYTF
TRBJ2-7,TRBV7-2,NA,NA,TGTGCCAGCAGCTTAGCACTACCTCAGGGCTCGAGCGGCTACGAGCAGTACTTC,CASSLALPQGSSGYEQYF
TRBJ2-7,TRBV7-7,NA,NA,TGTGCCAGCAGCCCACAAAGCCTGAACGAGCAGTACTTC,CASSPQSLNEQYF
TRBJ2-7,TRBV5-1,NA,TRBD2,TGCGCCAGCACCTTAGGGCTAGCGGGAGGCGAGCAGTACTTC,CASTLGLAGGEQYF
TRBJ2-7,TRBV9,NA,TRBD1,TGTGCCAGCAGCGGGGGGACAGCGCCCCACGAGCAGTACTTC,CASSGGTAPHEQYF
TRBJ2-3,TRBV27,NA,TRBD2,TGTGCCAGCAGTCGATTACTGACTAGCGGGGGATGGGGGGGCCGTTCAGATACGCAGTATTTT,CASSRLLTSGGWGGRSDTQYF
TRBJ1-1,TRBV28,NA,TRBD1,TGTGCCAGCAGGTCGACAGGGGATGTCGCTGAAGCTTTCTTT,CASRSTGDVAEAFF
TRBJ2-3,TRBV19,NA,NA,TGTGCCAGTAAGGTCGCCCTCAGCACAGATACGCAGTATTTT,CASKVALSTDTQYF
TRBJ2-1,TRBV7-3,NA,TRBD2,TGTGCCAGCAGCCCCCCCGGGGCTAGCGGGGGGGATCTGTTCTTC,CASSPPGASGGDLFF
TRBJ2-7,TRBV7-2,NA,NA,TGTGCCAGCAGCGTGTCTTACGAGCAGTACTTC,CASSVSYEQYF
TRBJ1-1,TRBV7-6,NA,TRBD1,TGTGCCAGCAGCTTAGGACAGGGGGCGCGGGCTTTCTTT,CASSLGQGARAFF
TRBJ1-2,TRBV7-9,once,NA,TGTGCCAGCAGCTTAGACTATGGCTACACCTTC,CASSLDYGYTF
TRBJ2-4,TRBV14,NA,TRBD1,TGTGCCAGCAGCCGCCGAGGACAGGGCCCCAAAAACATTCAGTACTTC,CASSRRGQGPKNIQYF
TRBJ2-1,TRBV12-3/TRBV12-4,NA,NA,TGTGCCAGCCGGGTGGGGAACGGTGAGCAGTTCTTC,CASRVGNGEQFF
TRBJ1-2,TRBV2,NA,NA,TGTGCCAGCAGTGAAGCTTCGCGGTGGGCCTCGGACTATGGCTACACCTTC,CASSEASRWASDYGYTF
TRBJ1-2,TRBV6-5,NA,NA,TGTGCCAGCAGTTACTGGTCAGAGAACTCTAACTATGGCTACACCTTC,CASSYWSENSNYGYTF
TRBJ2-3,TRBV29-1,NA,TRBD2,TGCAGCGTGACTAGCGGGTCAGGTACGCAGTATTTT,CSVTSGSGTQYF
TRBJ2-1,TRBV18,NA,TRBD2,TGTGCCAGCTTCTATAGCGGGAGCCAGTACAATGAGCAGTTCTTC,CASFYSGSQYNEQFF
TRBJ2-2,TRBV9,NA,NA,TGTGCCAGCAGCGTAGGTTTAGACGGGCTGGCCGGGGAGCTGTTTTTT,CASSVGLDGLAGELFF
TRBJ1-1,TRBV7-3,NA,TRBD1,TGTGCCAGCAGCACCAGGGACAGGGAGGTCGGCACTGAAGCTTTCTTT,CASSTRDREVGTEAFF
TRBJ2-7,TRBV9,NA,TRBD2,TGTGCCAGCAGCCCGGGTCCGGGGGGGGCTAGCGGTCCCCTCGCCTACGAGCAGTACTTC,CASSPGPGGASGPLAYEQYF
TRBJ1-3,TRBV7-2,NA,NA,TGTGCCAGCAGCCCAAGGGACGGCTTTCGAAACACCATATATTTT,CASSPRDGFRNTIYF
TRBJ2-1,TRBV9,once,NA,TGTGCCAGTTCATTCCCACAGGGCGCCTACAATGAGCAGTTCTTC,CASSFPQGAYNEQFF
TRBJ1-1,TRBV5-1,NA,TRBD1,TGCGCCAGCAGCCCAGCGACAGGGGGGAACACTGAAGCTTTCTTT,CASSPATGGNTEAFF
TRBJ2-7,TRBV3-1/TRBV3-2,NA,NA,TGTGCCAGCAGCCACTGGGACCGTCCCTACGAGCAGTACTTC,CASSHWDRPYEQYF
TRBJ2-7,TRBV6-2/TRBV6-3,NA,NA,TGTGCCAGCAGCCACTCCTACGAGCAGTACTTC,CASSHSYEQYF
TRBJ2-3,TRBV2,NA,TRBD2,TGTGCCAGCAGTGAAGGGGTAGCGGGATGGGATACGCAGTATTTT,CASSEGVAGWDTQYF
TRBJ2-2,TRBV7-2,NA,NA,TGTGCCAGCAGCTTCCAGTACGGGAGCTCCGGGGAGCTGTTTTTT,CASSFQYGSSGELFF
TRBJ2-1,TRBV7-2,NA,TRBD1,TGTGCCAGCAGCAACCCTGACAGGGGGAATGAGCAGTTCTTC,CASSNPDRGNEQFF
TRBJ2-3,TRBV7-2,NA,NA,TGTGCCAGCAGCCCCCTCGGGACCCAGAGCACAGATACGCAGTATTTT,CASSPLGTQSTDTQYF
TRBJ2-1,TRBV5-1,NA,NA,TGCGCCAGCAGCTTGGAGGGACAACAGTTCTTC,CASSLEGQQFF
TRBJ1-2,TRBV30,NA,NA,TGTGCCTGGAGTGTACGGGGGTTTTATGGCTACACCTTC,CAWSVRGFYGYTF
TRBJ1-1,TRBV4-1,NA,TRBD1,TGCGCCAGCAGCCTTTCGGACAGGGGGAACACTGAAGCTTTCTTT,CASSLSDRGNTEAFF
TRBJ2-5,TRBV6-5,NA,NA,TGTGCCAGCAGTAACCAAATGGGCCAGTACTTC,CASSNQMGQYF
TRBJ2-1,TRBV2,NA,TRBD2,TGTGCCAGCAGAGCAACTAGCGGATTATACAATGAGCAGTTCTTC,CASRATSGLYNEQFF
TRBJ2-2,TRBV4-3,NA,NA,TGCGCCAGCAGCCAAGGCTTCGGACAGAACGATGGGGAGCTGTTTTTT,CASSQGFGQNDGELFF
TRBJ1-1,TRBV15,NA,NA,TGTGCCACCAGCAGAGGAGAGGAGAACACTGAAGCTTTCTTT,CATSRGEENTEAFF
TRBJ1-1,TRBV18,NA,TRBD1,TGTGCCAGCTCAGAAGAGAGGGGGCTGACTGAAGCTTTCTTT,CASSEERGLTEAFF
TRBJ2-1,TRBV7-2,NA,NA,TGTGCCAGCAGCTCTAGGAATGAGCAGTTCTTC,CASSSRNEQFF
TRBJ2-7,TRBV7-2,NA,NA,TGTGCCAGCAGCTTAGAAGCGGTAAGCTCCTACGAGCAGTACTTC,CASSLEAVSSYEQYF